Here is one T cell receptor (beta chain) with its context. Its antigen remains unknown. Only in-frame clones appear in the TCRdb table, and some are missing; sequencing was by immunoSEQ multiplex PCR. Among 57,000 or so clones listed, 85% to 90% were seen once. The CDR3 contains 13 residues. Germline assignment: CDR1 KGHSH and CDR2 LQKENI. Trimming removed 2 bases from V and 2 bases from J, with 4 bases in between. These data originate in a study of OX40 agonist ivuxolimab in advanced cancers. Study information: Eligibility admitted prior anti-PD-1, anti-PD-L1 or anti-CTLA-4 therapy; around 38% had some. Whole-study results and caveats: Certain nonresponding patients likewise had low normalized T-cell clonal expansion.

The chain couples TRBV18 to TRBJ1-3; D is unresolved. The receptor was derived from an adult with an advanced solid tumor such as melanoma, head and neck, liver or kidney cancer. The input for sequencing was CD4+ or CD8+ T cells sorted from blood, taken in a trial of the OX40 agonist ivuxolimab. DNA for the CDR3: TGTGCCAGCTCACCAGGACCTGGAAACACCATATATTTT. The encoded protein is CASSPGPGNTIYF.